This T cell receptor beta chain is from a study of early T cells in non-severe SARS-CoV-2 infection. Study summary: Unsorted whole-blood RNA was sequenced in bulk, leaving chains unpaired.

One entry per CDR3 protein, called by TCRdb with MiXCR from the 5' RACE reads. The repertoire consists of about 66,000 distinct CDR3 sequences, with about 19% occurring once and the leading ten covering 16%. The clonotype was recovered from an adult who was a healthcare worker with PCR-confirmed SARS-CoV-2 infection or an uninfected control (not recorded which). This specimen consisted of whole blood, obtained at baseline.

This CDR3 reads CAWRPGDSNQPQHF. The DNA of the CDR3 is TGTGCCTGGCGACCAGGTGATAGCAATCAGCCCCAGCATTTT. The V call is TRBV30, the J call TRBJ1-5; D is ambiguous. V was clipped by 5 bases and J by 0 bases, with 11 bases between them. Looked up from germline, CDR1 is GTSNPN and CDR2 is SVGIG (reference sequence). The length of the CDR3 is 14 residues.